The rows below give T cell receptor beta chains drawn from one sample of a study of sequential checkpoint blockade in melanoma. This table comes from immunoSEQ multiplex PCR, and its TCRdb copy is limited to in-frame clones, with some not included. The sample carries 20,000 or so clones, 65% to 75% recorded once. The sample consisted of CD8+ T cells sorted from blood (inferred from file names), taken from a patient given nivolumab and ipilimumab in sequence. The receptors shown here come from a human donor with melanoma. The CDR3 runs from the conserved cysteine through the conserved F or W. A D gene is named only where the DNA matches it firmly. Size tells how often a clone was seen (once, few, many) or the class of an expanded clone, and some rows leave it out.

NA	TRBV6-6	TRBJ1-6	TRBD1	TGTGCCAGCAGTCAACAGGGGATTTATAATTCACCCCTCCACTTT	CASSQQGIYNSPLHF
NA	TRBV27	TRBJ2-1	TRBD1	TGTGCCAGCAGTCCCCGGACAGGGGGCGAGGGGGATGAGCAGTTCTTC	CASSPRTGGEGDEQFF
NA	TRBV7-3	TRBJ2-2	NA	TGTGCCAGCAGCTTAACGGCATACACCGGGGAGCTGTTTTTT	CASSLTAYTGELFF
NA	TRBV19	TRBJ2-5	NA	TGTGCCAGTAGTACCCACTTACTAGACAGGGGAGGGGAGACCCAGTACTTC	CASSTHLLDRGGETQYF
NA	TRBV29-1	TRBJ2-3	TRBD1	TGCAGCGTTGAAGGAATCAGGGACAGGGTTACAGATACGCAGTATTTT	CSVEGIRDRVTDTQYF
NA	TRBV29-1	TRBJ2-1	NA	TGCAGCGTCGTACTACGGGACTTAGACAATGAGCAGTTCTTC	CSVVLRDLDNEQFF
NA	TRBV6-5	TRBJ1-6	TRBD1	TGTGCCAGCAGCCTCGGACAGGGGTATCGTTCACCCCTCCACTTT	CASSLGQGYRSPLHF
NA	TRBV27	TRBJ2-5	NA	TGTGCCAGCAGTTCCCAGGGGTTTGGAGAGACCCAGTACTTC	CASSSQGFGETQYF
NA	TRBV5-4	TRBJ2-6	NA	TGTGCCAGCAGCTTGACAGGCTCTGGGGCCAACGTCCTGACTTTC	CASSLTGSGANVLTF
few	TRBV27	TRBJ2-2	TRBD1	TGTGCCAGCCGCCCCCCCGGGACAGGGATAAACGGGGAGCTGTTTTTT	CASRPPGTGINGELFF
NA	TRBV7-6	TRBJ2-5	TRBD2	TGTGCCAGCAGCTTACTAGCGGGGGGGCATGATGAGACCCAGTACTTC	CASSLLAGGHDETQYF
NA	TRBV5-1	TRBJ1-1	NA	TGCGCCAGCAGCATCCCTTCGGACAGTTTGAACACTGAAGCTTTCTTT	CASSIPSDSLNTEAFF
NA	TRBV6-1	TRBJ2-1	NA	TGTGCCAGCAGTGATGAGCCGAGGTCCTACAATGAGCAGTTCTTC	CASSDEPRSYNEQFF
NA	TRBV4-2	TRBJ2-6	NA	TGTGCCAGCAGCCTCCTCCAGGGGAGTGGGGCCAACGTCCTGACTTTC	CASSLLQGSGANVLTF
NA	TRBV27	TRBJ1-1	TRBD1	TGTGCCAGCAGTAAGACGACAGGGATGAACACTGAAGCTTTCTTT	CASSKTTGMNTEAFF
once	TRBV6-1	TRBJ2-7	TRBD1	TGTGCCAGCAGTTGGGCAGGGGGCTCCTACGAGCAGTACTTC	CASSWAGGSYEQYF
once	TRBV2	TRBJ2-1	TRBD1	TGTGCCAGCATCCCCCGGGACAGGGTATCCAATGAGCAGTTCTTC	CASIPRDRVSNEQFF
few	TRBV9	TRBJ2-3	TRBD2	TGTGCCAGCAGCGTAGGACTAGCGGGGGCCACAGATACGCAGTATTTT	CASSVGLAGATDTQYF
NA	TRBV4-2	TRBJ1-4	TRBD1	TGTGCCAGCAGCCCCCGGACAGGGGGGGAGGAAAAACTGTTTTTT	CASSPRTGGEEKLFF
NA	TRBV2	TRBJ1-2	TRBD1	TGTGCCAGCAGCGTAGTAGAAAGGGGGACAGTGGATGGCTACACCTTC	CASSVVERGTVDGYTF
NA	TRBV5-5	TRBJ1-2	NA	TGTGCCAGCAGCTTGGAGGGGAACTATGGCTACACCTTC	CASSLEGNYGYTF
NA	TRBV15	TRBJ2-3	NA	TGTGCCACCAGCAGAGCCGAGGGGGACACAGATACGCAGTATTTT	CATSRAEGDTDTQYF
NA	TRBV19	TRBJ2-1	TRBD1	TGTGCCAGTAGTGCCTTCACAGGGGGCGAAGGAAATGAGCAGTTCTTC	CASSAFTGGEGNEQFF